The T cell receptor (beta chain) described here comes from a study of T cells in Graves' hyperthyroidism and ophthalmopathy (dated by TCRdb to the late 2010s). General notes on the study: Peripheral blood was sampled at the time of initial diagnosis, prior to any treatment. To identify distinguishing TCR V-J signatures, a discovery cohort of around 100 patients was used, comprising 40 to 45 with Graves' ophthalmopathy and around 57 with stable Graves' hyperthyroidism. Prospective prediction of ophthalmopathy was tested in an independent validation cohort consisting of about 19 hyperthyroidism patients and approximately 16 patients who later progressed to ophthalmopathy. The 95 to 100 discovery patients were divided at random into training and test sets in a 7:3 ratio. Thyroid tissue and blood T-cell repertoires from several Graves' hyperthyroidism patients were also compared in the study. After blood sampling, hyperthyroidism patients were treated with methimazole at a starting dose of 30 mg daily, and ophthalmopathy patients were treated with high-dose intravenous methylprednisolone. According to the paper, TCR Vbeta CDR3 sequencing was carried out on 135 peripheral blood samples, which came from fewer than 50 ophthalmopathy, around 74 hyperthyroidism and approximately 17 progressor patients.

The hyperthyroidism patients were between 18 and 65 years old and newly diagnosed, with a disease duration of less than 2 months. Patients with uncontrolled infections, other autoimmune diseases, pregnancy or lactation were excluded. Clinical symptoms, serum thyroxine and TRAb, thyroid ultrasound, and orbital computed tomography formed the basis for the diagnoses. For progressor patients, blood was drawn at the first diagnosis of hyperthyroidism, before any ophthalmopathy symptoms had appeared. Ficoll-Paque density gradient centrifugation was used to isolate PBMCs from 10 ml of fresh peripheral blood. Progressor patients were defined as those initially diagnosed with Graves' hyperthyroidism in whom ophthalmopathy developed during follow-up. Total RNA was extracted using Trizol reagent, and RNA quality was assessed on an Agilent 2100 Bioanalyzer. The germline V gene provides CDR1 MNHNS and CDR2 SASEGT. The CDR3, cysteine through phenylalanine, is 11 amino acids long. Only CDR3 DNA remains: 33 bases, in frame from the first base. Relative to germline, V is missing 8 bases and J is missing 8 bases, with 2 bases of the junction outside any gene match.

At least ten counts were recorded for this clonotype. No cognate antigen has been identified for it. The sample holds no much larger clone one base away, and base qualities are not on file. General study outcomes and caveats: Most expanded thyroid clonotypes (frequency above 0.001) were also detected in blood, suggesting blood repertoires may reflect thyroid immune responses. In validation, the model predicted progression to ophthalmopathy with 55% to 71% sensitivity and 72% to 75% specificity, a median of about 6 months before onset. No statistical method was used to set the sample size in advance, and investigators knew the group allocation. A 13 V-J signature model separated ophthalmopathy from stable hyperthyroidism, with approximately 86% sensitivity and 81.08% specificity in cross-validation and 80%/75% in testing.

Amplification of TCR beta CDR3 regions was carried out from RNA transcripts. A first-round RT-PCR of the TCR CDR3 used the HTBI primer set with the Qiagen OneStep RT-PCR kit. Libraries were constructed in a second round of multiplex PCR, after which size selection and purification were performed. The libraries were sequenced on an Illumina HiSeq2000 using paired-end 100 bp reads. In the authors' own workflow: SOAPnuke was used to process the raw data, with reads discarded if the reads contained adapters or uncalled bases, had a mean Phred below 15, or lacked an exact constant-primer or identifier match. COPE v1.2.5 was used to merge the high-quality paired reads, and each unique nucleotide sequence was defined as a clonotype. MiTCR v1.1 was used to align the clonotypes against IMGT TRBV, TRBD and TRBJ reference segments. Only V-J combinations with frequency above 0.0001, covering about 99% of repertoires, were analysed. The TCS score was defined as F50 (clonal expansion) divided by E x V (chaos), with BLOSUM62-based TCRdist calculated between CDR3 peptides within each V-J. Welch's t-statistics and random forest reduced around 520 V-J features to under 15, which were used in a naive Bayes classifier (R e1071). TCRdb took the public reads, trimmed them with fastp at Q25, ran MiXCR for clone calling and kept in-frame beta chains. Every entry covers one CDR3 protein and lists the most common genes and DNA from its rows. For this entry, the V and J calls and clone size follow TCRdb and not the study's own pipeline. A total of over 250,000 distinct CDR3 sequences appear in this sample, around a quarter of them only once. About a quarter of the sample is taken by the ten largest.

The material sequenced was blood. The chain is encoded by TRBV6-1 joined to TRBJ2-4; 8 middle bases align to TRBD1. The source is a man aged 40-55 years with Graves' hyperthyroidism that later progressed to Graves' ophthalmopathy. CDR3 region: CASGQGDIQYF. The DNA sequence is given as TGTGCCAGCGGACAGGGCGACATTCAGTACTTC.